The table lists the clone carrying this T cell receptor beta chain with a few counts. An end of the junction differs from the germline gene, which may be a read error. RNA transcripts provided the source from which TCR beta CDR3 regions were amplified. TCR CDR3 underwent first-round RT-PCR with the HTBI primer set. TCRdb ran MiXCR on the multiplex PCR reads and lists one entry per CDR3 protein. The sample carries a few hundred thousand distinct CDR3 sequences, roughly 14% recorded once. These data come from a study of T cells in Graves' hyperthyroidism and ophthalmopathy. About the research overall: The authors collected peripheral blood at initial diagnosis, before any treatment.

The CDR3 is 15 residues long. Per germline, CDR1 SGHTA and CDR2 FQGNSA. The V and J genes are TRBV7-2 and TRBJ2-5; 11 bases agree with TRBD2. The TCR was taken from a woman under 30 with Graves' hyperthyroidism. The specimen was blood. Written as DNA, the CDR3 is TGTGCCAGCAGTCCCAGACTAGCGGGACAAGGGACCCAGTACTTC. Translated: CASSPRLAGQGTQYF.